This TCR beta chain emerged from a study of T cells in Graves' hyperthyroidism and ophthalmopathy. Regarding the study as a whole: Ophthalmopathy got predicted by the model a median around 6.8 months before its onset.

The CDR3 totals 15 residues. With 1 base clipped from V and 4 bases from J, the junction kept 4 bases outside the gene matches. Germline V gene data show CDR1 as DFQATT and CDR2 as SNEGSKA (reference sequence). This clonotype was recorded at least ten times. Its antigen is unknown. Regions amplified from RNA transcripts were the TCR beta CDR3 regions. The primer set for the first-round RT-PCR of the TCR CDR3 was HTBI. In TCRdb, the multiplex PCR reads were re-called with MiXCR into one record per CDR3 protein. Of 450,000 to 600,000 distinct CDR3 sequences listed, 15% to 20% are singletons. This TCR derives from a man aged 35 to 55 with Graves' ophthalmopathy. The specimen was blood. The V and J genes are TRBV20-1 and TRBJ1-3; 10 nucleotides agree with TRBD1. This CDR3 reads CSARGTGGPGNTIYF. The CDR3 region has the DNA TGCAGTGCTAGAGGGACAGGGGGGCCCGGAAACACCATATATTTT.